Each of the 11 T cell receptor beta chains below was sequenced from the same sample in a study of CD8+ T cells in alopecia areata. The treatment was: oral pan-JAK inhibitor, 5-10 mg twice daily. Following extraction, RNA underwent reverse transcription to cDNA, which served as the sequencing template. TCRdb's table, derived via immunoSEQ multiplex PCR, lists solely in-frame clones and lacks some. This sample has approximately 170,000 clones, with around 60% found just once. The sample was CD4+ T cells sorted from blood, taken at week 24, from a patient treated with tofacitinib. The receptors come from a human donor with alopecia areata.

The chain has TRBV6-5 and TRBJ2-7; 8 bases agree with TRBD2. After removal of 8 bases from V and 0 bases from J, the junction contained 9 bases not matched to a gene. This CDR3 contains 15 residues. CDR1 and CDR2 (germline): MNHEY, SVGAGI. The CDR3 loop is CASAGERGSSYEQYF. The CDR3 coding sequence is TGTGCCAGCGCCGGAGAGCGGGGGAGCTCCTACGAGCAGTACTTC.

Here the CDR3 DNA reads TGTGCCTGGAGTGTACGAGGGTCCTACGAGCAGTACTTC. Protein: CAWSVRGSYEQYF. V usage is TRBV30 and J usage is TRBJ2-7; TRBD2 might be the D (5 bases). The CDR3 runs to 13 residues. Germline-derived CDR1 and CDR2 are GTSNPN and SVGIG (reference sequence). Trimming pared 0 bases from V and 1 base from J, leaving 7 bases between. The whole variable domain, remainder taken from reference TRBV30 and TRBJ2-7, is SQTIHQWPATLVQPVGSPLSLECTVEGTSNPNLYWYRQAAGRGLQLLFYSVGIGQISSEVPQNLSASRPQDRQFILSSKKLLLSDSGFYLCAWSVRGSYEQYFGPGTRLTVT.

The rearrangement links TRBV7-8 to TRBJ2-4; 8 bases agree with TRBD2. Trimming at V came to 1 base and at J to 7 bases, leaving 3 bases not matched to a gene. The CDR3 extends over 14 amino acids. From germline, CDR1 is SGHVS and CDR2 FQNEAQ. CDR3 loop: CASSLGTSSNIQYF. In nucleotides, the CDR3 is TGTGCCAGCAGCTTAGGGACTAGCAGTAACATTCAGTACTTC.

The chain is built from TRBV29-1 and TRBJ1-5; 7 bases agree with TRBD1. The CDR3 covers 13 residues. J gave up 3 bases and V 4 bases, and 3 bases lay outside the gene matches. Germline V gene lookup returns CDR1 SQVTM and CDR2 ANQGSEA. In nucleotides, the CDR3 is TGCAGCGTTGTGACAGGGCACAATCAGCCCCAGCATTTT. Translating gives CSVVTGHNQPQHF.

The CDR3 is CASSVEAGWDYGYTF. The CDR3 DNA sequence: TGTGCCAGCAGCGTAGAGGCAGGGTGGGACTATGGCTACACCTTC. The rearrangement uses TRBV9 and TRBJ1-2; a weak D match, TRBD1 (5 bases). Trimming cost V 0 bases and J 3 bases, with 12 bases left between them. Germline CDR1 SGDLS, CDR2 YYNGEE. The CDR3 extends over 15 amino acids.

This clone has a handful of counts. The chain uses TRBV14 and TRBJ1-1; D unresolved. The CDR3 is 15 amino acids. CDR1 and CDR2 from the germline V gene are SGHDN and FVKESK. V lost 6 bases and J 2 bases, leaving 16 bases between the germline ends. CDR3 nucleotides: TGTGCCAGCAGTCTCTATGCCGCCCGCAACACTGAAGCTTTCTTT. This gives the protein CASSLYAARNTEAFF.

CDR3 nucleotides: TGTGCCAGCAGTTTATATACGGGGCCGAACACCGGGGAGCTGTTTTTT. As protein: CASSLYTGPNTGELFF. The J gene is TRBJ2-2, the V gene TRBV6-5, with D possibly being TRBD1 or TRBD2 (5 bases each). The germline gives CDR1 MNHEY, CDR2 SVGAGI. The CDR3 runs 16 residues. V shed 4 bases and J shed 0 bases, with 12 bases lying between them.

The CDR3 protein is CASSPPFRGGTDTQYF. Written as DNA, the CDR3 is TGTGCCAGCAGCCCCCCCTTCCGGGGCGGCACAGATACGCAGTATTTT. The genes are TRBV7-9 and TRBJ2-3; either TRBD1 or TRBD2 may supply D (5 bases each). Germline assignment: CDR1 SEHNR and CDR2 FQNEAQ (reference sequence). The CDR3 is 16 residues long. The ends were cut back, 5 bases at V and 1 base at J, with 16 bases in the middle.

The rearrangement joins TRBV25-1 to TRBJ2-4; 9 positions agree with TRBD1. V gave up 6 bases and J gave up 3 bases; unmatched junction bases: 3. This CDR3 spans 14 amino acids. Looked up from germline, CDR1 is MGHDK and CDR2 is SYGVNS. DNA of the CDR3: TGTGCCAGCAGGGACAGGGGTAGCAAAAACATTCAGTACTTC. Translation: CASRDRGSKNIQYF.

Written as DNA, the CDR3 is TGTGCCAGCAGCTTGGCCCGGGCCACAAGAGGAACCGGGGAGCTGTTTTTT. It encodes CASSLARATRGTGELFF. V gene TRBV5-4 combines with J gene TRBJ2-2; the D is unclear. Germline CDR1 reads SGHNT; CDR2 reads YYREEE (reference sequence). Trimming removed 0 bases at V and 5 bases at J, with 17 bases between. The CDR3 spans 17 residues.

The chain combines TRBV18 with TRBJ1-2; TRBD1 agrees at 9 bases. From germline, CDR1 is KGHSH and CDR2 LQKENI. This CDR3 region has 16 residues. Germline trimming cut 5 bases from V and 2 bases from J; bases unmatched to any gene: 9. The CDR3 here is CASSAGTGSMNYGYTF. As DNA, the CDR3 is TGTGCCAGCTCAGCCGGGACAGGGAGTATGAACTATGGCTACACCTTC.